Shown below are 9 T cell receptor beta chains from a single sample sequenced in a study of shared clonotypes between healthy human individuals (dated by TCRdb to between 2020 and 2021). Libraries were constructed by the immunoSEQ multiplex PCR assay. Imported from immuneACCESS, the table was reduced by TCRdb to in-frame sequences with V and J called. These copies leave out some clones; in studies compared against another copy, an unresolved V gene accounts for under half, and the cause of the remainder is not known. Recorded for this sample are nearly 1,000,000 clones; less than 85% of them occurred a single time. Approximately 1.5% of the sample belongs to the ten largest clones. Sequenced sample: memory CD4+ T cells sorted from blood. The cell subset or site label on this specimen signifies: CD45RA-negative fraction. The receptors originated from a man aged 18 to 29 in good health.

Concerning this clone: Other DNA variants within this sample encode the same CDR3. V is TRBV30 and J is TRBJ1-1; D is perhaps TRBD1 (6 bases). Germline V gene sequence: CDR1 GTSNPN, CDR2 SVGIG (reference sequence). V was cut by 4 bases and J by 1 base, with 10 bases left in between. The CDR3 covers 13 residues. CDR3 in DNA: TGTGCCTGGACCCGGGACACGAACACTGAAGCTTTCTTT. Its translation: CAWTRDTNTEAFF. Drawing the rest from reference TRBV30 and TRBJ1-1, the complete variable domain is SQTIHQWPATLVQPVGSPLSLECTVEGTSNPNLYWYRQAAGRGLQLLFYSVGIGQISSEVPQNLSASRPQDRQFILSSKKLLLSDSGFYLCAWTRDTNTEAFFGQGTRLTVV.

This rearrangement joins TRBV11-2 to TRBJ1-3; tentative D call: TRBD1 (5 bases). The germline V gene has CDR1 SGHAT and CDR2 FQNNGV. The CDR3 length is 15 residues. Trimming stripped 2 bases from V and 2 bases from J, with 10 bases between. CDR3 coding DNA: TGTGCCAGCAGCTTACAGACAGTCCCTGGAAACACCATATATTTT. Translating gives CASSLQTVPGNTIYF.

The CDR3 DNA follows: TGTGCCAGCAGCTTGTACGAGGGGGGGACGAATACGCAGTATTTT. It specifies CASSLYEGGTNTQYF. The V gene is TRBV5-4, the J gene TRBJ2-3; a possible D gene is TRBD2 (7 bases). V was trimmed by 1 base and J by 7 bases, leaving 16 bases between them. Germline V lookup: CDR1 SGHNT, CDR2 YYREEE (reference sequence). This CDR3 has 15 residues.

Concerning this clone itself: Given a much more abundant clone one base away, this may be a read error. The same CDR3 arises from other DNA sequences in this sample as well. This chain connects TRBV5-1 to TRBJ1-1, with a possible D match to TRBD1 (5 bases). V lost 0 bases, J lost 1 base, and 7 bases lay in between. Germline V lookup: CDR1 SGHRS, CDR2 YFSETQ. The CDR3 sequence is 14 residues long. The chain's CDR3 is CASSLDGANTEAFF. The DNA of the CDR3 is TGCGCCAGCAGCTTGGACGGGGCGAACACTGAAGCTTTCTTT.

About this clone itself: This sample also contains other DNA sequences that code for the same CDR3. The gene calls are TRBV5-1 and TRBJ1-6; D remains ambiguous. Germline CDR1 SGHRS, CDR2 YFSETQ. V gave up 4 bases and J gave up 5 bases, with 10 bases separating them. The CDR3 length is 14 residues. As DNA, the CDR3 is TGCGCCAGCAGCCTCCAAGGAAATAATTCACCCCTCCACTTT. It is translated as CASSLQGNNSPLHF.

J is TRBJ2-1 and V is TRBV7-2, with D maybe TRBD2 (5 bases). The CDR3 is 11 residues long. The V end was cut by 8 bases, the J end by 10 bases, with 12 bases between. The V gene's germline CDR1 is SGHTA and CDR2 FQGNSA. CDR3 in amino acids: CASRRTGEQFF. CDR3 in DNA: TGTGCCAGCCGAAGGACTGGAGAGCAGTTCTTC.

The chain is built from TRBV7-2 and TRBJ2-5, with 11 bases that match TRBD2. V trimming: 2 bases; J trimming: 4 bases; junction bases outside the gene matches: 6. This CDR3 region has 16 residues. The germline V gene encodes CDR1 SGHTA and CDR2 FQGNSA. The CDR3 loop reads CASSLIAGGPGETQYF. CDR3 coding DNA: TGTGCCAGCAGCTTAATAGCGGGAGGGCCCGGAGAGACCCAGTACTTC.

The chain uses TRBV5-1 and TRBJ1-2; D possibly corresponds to TRBD1 (6 bases). CDR1 is SGHRS, CDR2 YFSETQ, per germline. The CDR3 extends over 15 amino acids. V was shortened by 4 bases and J by 8 bases, with 21 bases between the two germline ends. This CDR3 is CASSAGQSLPRGYTF. CDR3 coding DNA: TGCGCCAGCAGCGCCGGACAGAGCTTGCCCCGAGGCTACACCTTC. The whole variable domain, filled in from reference TRBV5-1 and TRBJ1-2, reads KAGVTQTPRYLIKTRGQQVTLSCSPISGHRSVSWYQQTPGQGLQFLFEYFSETQRNKGNFPGRFSGRQFSNSRSEMNVSTLELGDSALYLCASSAGQSLPRGYTFGSGTRLTVV.

As DNA, the CDR3 is TGTGCCATTTCTAAGGGGGCCGAGCAGTACTTC. Translating it yields CAISKGAEQYF. The chain employs TRBV10-3 and TRBJ2-7; 7 bases are shared with TRBD1. Germline V gene data show CDR1 as ENHRY and CDR2 as SYGVKD. The CDR3 has 11 residues. With 9 bases clipped from V and 6 bases from J, the junction kept 5 bases outside the gene matches.